These 28 T cell receptor beta chains came from one sample sequenced in a study of CD8+ T cells in alopecia areata. RNA extraction was followed by reverse transcription into cDNA, which acted as the sequencing template. Clones were read by immunoSEQ multiplex PCR, and TCRdb kept only the in-frame ones, dropping some. The sample contains roughly 120,000 clones, roughly 50% of which appear only once. Treatment reported: oral pan-JAK inhibitor, 5-10 mg twice daily. The sample consisted of CD8+ T cells sorted from blood, taken at week 24, from a patient treated with tofacitinib. These receptors were obtained from a human donor with alopecia areata.

This chain links TRBV13 with TRBJ2-1; the D gene is possibly TRBD1 (5 bases). Germline CDR1 and CDR2: PRHDT and FYEKMQ (reference sequence). Trimming removed 5 bases at V and 2 bases at J, with 16 bases between. CDR3 length: 16 amino acids. CDR3 in amino acids: CASSESLQGTYNEQFF. For the CDR3, the DNA is TGTGCCAGCAGCGAGTCGCTGCAGGGAACCTACAATGAGCAGTTCTTC.

This clone was counted once. The chain uses TRBV6-5 and TRBJ1-1; D is unresolved. Looked up from germline, CDR1 is MNHEY and CDR2 is SVGAGI. CDR3 length: 13 residues. V lost 4 bases to trimming and J lost 2 bases, with 8 bases between them. The CDR3 spells CASSLSPNTEAFF. The DNA of the CDR3 is TGTGCCAGCAGTTTATCCCCTAACACTGAAGCTTTCTTT.

This chain joins TRBV27 and TRBJ2-7; 7 bases match TRBD1. Trimming took 6 bases from V and 7 from J; bases not matched to a gene: 12. Germline lookup yields CDR1 MNHEY and CDR2 SMNVEV (reference sequence). The CDR3 is 14 residues long. The CDR3 loop is CASSRTGSVLEQYF. DNA of the CDR3: TGTGCCAGCAGCCGGACAGGCTCGGTTTTGGAGCAGTACTTC.

V is TRBV27 and J is TRBJ2-7, with a tentative D call TRBD1 (7 bases). The CDR3 spans 11 residues. Trimming removed 5 bases from V and 6 bases from J, with 8 bases in between. Germline V gene lookup returns CDR1 MNHEY and CDR2 SMNVEV (reference sequence). The DNA of the CDR3 is TGTGCCAGCAGTCAGGGGGGCGAGCAGTACTTC. Amino acids: CASSQGGEQYF.

CDR3 in amino acids: CASSLRTGYNEQFF. The CDR3, as DNA: TGTGCCAGCAGTTTGAGGACAGGGTACAATGAGCAGTTCTTC. The chain uses TRBV5-4 and TRBJ2-1; 8 nucleotides match TRBD1. The CDR3 has 14 amino acids. Germline CDR1 and CDR2: SGHNT and YYREEE (reference sequence). With V trimmed by 5 bases and J by 4 bases, 5 bases remained unmatched.

The rearrangement uses TRBV5-1 and TRBJ1-2, with D possibly TRBD1 on 5 matching bases. The CDR3 is made up of 15 amino acids. V lost 0 bases, J lost 4 bases, and 13 bases lay in between. The V gene's germline CDR1 is SGHRS and CDR2 YFSETQ. CDR3 in amino acids: CASSLVRGPFYGYTF. The DNA for the CDR3 is TGCGCCAGCAGCTTGGTTAGGGGACCCTTCTATGGCTACACCTTC.

The V and J genes are TRBV5-6 and TRBJ2-6; a possible D gene is TRBD2 (6 bases). V dropped 3 bases and J dropped 4 bases, with 11 bases sitting between them. The CDR3 length is 15 residues. Germline V gene sequence: CDR1 SGHDT, CDR2 YYEEEE. The CDR3 DNA reads TGTGCCAGCAGCTGGGGGAGGCCCGGGGCCAACGTCCTGACTTTC. Amino acids: CASSWGRPGANVLTF. Full variable domain (rest looked up from reference TRBV5-6 and TRBJ2-6): DAGVTQSPTHLIKTRGQQVTLRCSPKSGHDTVSWYQQALGQGPQFIFQYYEEEERQRGNFPDRFSGHQFPNYSSELNVNALLLGDSALYLCASSWGRPGANVLTFGAGSRLTVL.

The CDR3 region has the DNA TGTGCCAGCAGTTTATTGGGCGAGGGGGAGACCCAGTACTTC. Protein: CASSLLGEGETQYF. The chain has TRBV27 and TRBJ2-5; D possibly matches TRBD1 or TRBD2 (5 bases each). The germline V gene encodes CDR1 MNHEY and CDR2 SMNVEV (reference sequence). The CDR3 sequence is 14 residues long. V was cut by 1 base and J by 5 bases, with 11 bases left in between.

This chain connects TRBV5-4 to TRBJ2-4, with D tentatively TRBD1 or TRBD2 (5 bases each). This CDR3 has 14 amino acids. Germline CDR1 and CDR2: SGHNT and YYREEE (reference sequence). Trimming left V 4 bases short and J 0 bases short, with 8 bases between. The DNA for the CDR3 is TGTGCCAGCAGCCCCGGGACAGCCAAAAACATTCAGTACTTC. Its protein product is CASSPGTAKNIQYF. Complete variable domain (other parts from reference TRBV5-4 and TRBJ2-4): ETGVTQSPTHLIKTRGQQVTLRCSSQSGHNTVSWYQQALGQGPQFIFQYYREEENGRGNFPPRFSGLQFPNYSSELNVNALELDDSALYLCASSPGTAKNIQYFGAGTRLSVL.

The V gene is TRBV30, the J gene TRBJ2-3; 14 nucleotides agree with TRBD2. The germline V gene has CDR1 GTSNPN and CDR2 SVGIG (reference sequence). The CDR3 has 17 residues. The trim removed 2 bases at V and 3 bases at J, leaving 7 bases unmatched. The CDR3, as DNA: TGTGCCTGGAGTCAAGGGACTAGCGGGGGTATGACAGATACGCAGTATTTT. Translated: CAWSQGTSGGMTDTQYF.

The chain carries TRBV5-1 and TRBJ2-6; D is ambiguous. The germline V and J ends were trimmed by 4 bases and 4 bases, with 12 bases remaining between them. CDR3 size: 15 residues. Germline CDR1 reads SGHRS; CDR2 reads YFSETQ. CDR3 nucleotide sequence: TGCGCCAGCAGCGACGGCCTTTGGGGGGCCAACGTCCTGACTTTC. Its protein is CASSDGLWGANVLTF.

This chain links TRBV7-8 with TRBJ1-1, with unresolved D. Per the germline V gene, CDR1 is SGHVS and CDR2 is FQNEAQ. CDR3 size: 12 residues. V lost 5 bases and J 4 bases, leaving 8 bases between the germline ends. Written as DNA, the CDR3 is TGTGCCAGCAGCCTCGCCCTCACTGAAGCTTTCTTT. It yields the protein CASSLALTEAFF.

The chain couples TRBV7-9 to TRBJ2-1; D is undetermined. The CDR3 runs 11 residues. CDR1 SEHNR and CDR2 FQNEAQ come from the germline V gene (reference sequence). V lost 1 base and J lost 10, with 5 bases in between. The CDR3 region has the DNA TGTGCCAGCAGCTTAGGTCCCGAGCAGTTCTTC. Amino acids: CASSLGPEQFF.

V and J are TRBV12-5 and TRBJ1-5; tentatively, D is TRBD1 (6 bases). Germline assignment: CDR1 LGHNT and CDR2 FRNRAP. The CDR3 runs 15 residues. The V end was cut by 6 bases, the J end by 2 bases, with 14 bases between. The DNA of the CDR3 is TGTGCTAGTGGGGGTGGACAGACGGGCAATCAGCCCCAGCATTTT. Translated: CASGGGQTGNQPQHF.

This chain joins TRBV27 and TRBJ1-5; TRBD1 might be the D (6 bases). V lost 6 bases to trimming and J lost 6 bases, with 21 bases between them. This CDR3 has 16 residues. Germline V gene sequence: CDR1 MNHEY, CDR2 SMNVEV (reference sequence). CDR3 bases: TGTGCCAGCAGCCCCCAGGGGCTGGGTGTCGGTCAGCCCCAGCATTTT. Protein: CASSPQGLGVGQPQHF.

The rearrangement links TRBV4-3 to TRBJ2-3; 11 positions agree with TRBD2. The CDR3 extends over 18 amino acids. Trimming took 0 bases from V and 2 from J; bases not matched to a gene: 7. Germline assignment: CDR1 LGHNA and CDR2 YSLEER. CDR3 sequence (DNA): TGCGCCAGCAGCCAAGATAATCTAGCGGGGGGTCCCACAGATACGCAGTATTTT. Translation gives CASSQDNLAGGPTDTQYF.

This clone was detected only a few times. The chain has TRBV29-1 and TRBJ1-4; D ambiguous. CDR1 and CDR2 from the germline V gene are SQVTM and ANQGSEA. The CDR3 runs to 11 residues. Between the trimmed V and J ends, which lost 4 bases and 3 bases, there was a span of 3 bases. CDR3 residues: CSVAANEKLFF. The CDR3, as DNA: TGCAGCGTTGCGGCTAATGAAAAACTGTTTTTT.

In DNA form, the CDR3 reads TGTGCCAGCAGCGGCCCCCAGACAGCGGGGGATCAGCCCCAGCATTTT. Protein: CASSGPQTAGDQPQHF. The chain carries TRBV5-6 and TRBJ1-5, with D possibly matching TRBD1 (5 bases). This CDR3 has 16 amino acids. Trimming cost V 4 bases and J 5 bases, with 19 bases left between them. CDR1 and CDR2 from the germline V gene are SGHDT and YYEEEE.

V gene TRBV9 combines with J gene TRBJ2-7, with 12 bases aligning to TRBD1. Germline-derived CDR1 and CDR2 are SGDLS and YYNGEE. J gave up 2 bases and V 4 bases, and 10 bases lay outside the gene matches. This CDR3 has 17 residues. For the CDR3, the DNA is TGTGCCAGCAGCCCCCGGCGTGGGACAGGGGGCCCCTACGAGCAGTACTTC. Protein: CASSPRRGTGGPYEQYF.

The genes are TRBV6-1 and TRBJ1-6, with D possibly TRBD1 on 6 matching bases. With 0 bases removed from V and 6 bases from J, the gap between germline ends came to 12 bases. The CDR3 runs to 16 residues. CDR1 is MNHNS and CDR2 is SASEGT in the germline V gene. The CDR3 loop is CASSEAAGGGNSPLHF. CDR3 coding DNA: TGTGCCAGCAGTGAAGCGGCCGGGGGCGGTAATTCACCCCTCCACTTT.

The genes are TRBV12-5 and TRBJ1-2; TRBD1 matches at 10 bases. CDR3 length: 15 residues. CDR1 is LGHNT and CDR2 is FRNRAP in the germline V gene. Losses at the gene ends were 5 bases for V and 6 bases for J; bases not matched to a gene: 9. The CDR3 region has the DNA TGTGCTAGTGGTCCGCGGACAGGGGGACCAGATGGCTACACCTTC. Translated: CASGPRTGGPDGYTF.

This clone was recorded a few times. The V and J genes are TRBV6-5 and TRBJ2-7, with 7 positions matching TRBD1. Per germline, CDR1 MNHEY and CDR2 SVGAGI. The CDR3 is made up of 12 amino acids. V dropped 5 bases and J dropped 7; count of bases not matched to a gene: 5. CDR3 sequence: CASSTGVGEQYF. The CDR3, as DNA: TGTGCCAGCAGTACAGGGGTCGGGGAGCAGTACTTC.

This rearrangement joins TRBV13 to TRBJ2-1; D ambiguous. CDR3 length: 11 amino acids. Germline lookup yields CDR1 PRHDT and CDR2 FYEKMQ (reference sequence). V was cut by 1 base and J by 9 bases, with 4 bases left in between. This chain's CDR3 is CASSLEAEQFF. CDR3 bases: TGTGCCAGCAGCTTAGAGGCTGAGCAGTTCTTC. The whole variable domain, filled in from reference TRBV13 and TRBJ2-1, reads AAGVIQSPRHLIKEKRETATLKCYPIPRHDTVYWYQQGPGQDPQFLISFYEKMQSDKGSIPDRFSAQQFSDYHSELNMSSLELGDSALYFCASSLEAEQFFGPGTRLTVL.

The table lists this clone with a few counts. J is TRBJ1-1 and V is TRBV11-2; the D is unclear. The CDR3 extends over 14 amino acids. Germline CDR1 reads SGHAT; CDR2 reads FQNNGV. V was trimmed by 2 bases and J by 4 bases, leaving 11 bases between them. CDR3 sequence reads: CASSLTRDLTEAFF. The CDR3 DNA is TGTGCCAGCAGCTTAACCCGGGATCTCACTGAAGCTTTCTTT.

Note on this clone: Other nucleotide sequences in the sample specify the same CDR3. This chain connects TRBV29-1 to TRBJ2-2, with TRBD2 matching over 11 bases. Germline loops: CDR1 SQVTM, CDR2 ANQGSEA. V shed 6 bases and J 3 bases; nucleotides not matched to a gene: 3. CDR3 length: 14 residues. CDR3 DNA sequence: TGCAGCGTCCTTAGCGGGGGGGACACCGGGGAGCTGTTTTTT. This sequence encodes CSVLSGGDTGELFF.

This clone is a singleton in its sample. The J gene is TRBJ1-2, the V gene TRBV29-1; tentative D call: TRBD1 (6 bases). This CDR3 spans 11 amino acids. Trimming removed 4 bases from V and 8 bases from J, with 11 bases in between. Germline values: CDR1 SQVTM, CDR2 ANQGSEA. CDR3 in DNA: TGCAGCGTTGGACAGGTCGGCGGCTACACCTTC. Translation: CSVGQVGGYTF.

The rearrangement uses TRBV5-1 and TRBJ2-2; perhaps TRBD1 as D (6 bases). Trimming stripped 1 base from V and 2 bases from J, with 15 bases between. The CDR3 is made up of 17 amino acids. Germline V lookup: CDR1 SGHRS, CDR2 YFSETQ. The CDR3 sequence: CASSLKGPRGNTGELFF. DNA for the CDR3: TGCGCCAGCAGCTTGAAGGGGCCCAGGGGTAACACCGGGGAGCTGTTTTTT.

V usage is TRBV4-1 and J usage is TRBJ1-2; no clear D. Germline values: CDR1 MGHRA, CDR2 YSYEKL. Deletions cut 1 base from V and 4 bases from J, with 7 bases between. There are 13 residues in the CDR3. The CDR3 protein is CASSQAGFYGYTF. The CDR3 DNA reads TGCGCCAGCAGCCAAGCTGGGTTCTATGGCTACACCTTC.